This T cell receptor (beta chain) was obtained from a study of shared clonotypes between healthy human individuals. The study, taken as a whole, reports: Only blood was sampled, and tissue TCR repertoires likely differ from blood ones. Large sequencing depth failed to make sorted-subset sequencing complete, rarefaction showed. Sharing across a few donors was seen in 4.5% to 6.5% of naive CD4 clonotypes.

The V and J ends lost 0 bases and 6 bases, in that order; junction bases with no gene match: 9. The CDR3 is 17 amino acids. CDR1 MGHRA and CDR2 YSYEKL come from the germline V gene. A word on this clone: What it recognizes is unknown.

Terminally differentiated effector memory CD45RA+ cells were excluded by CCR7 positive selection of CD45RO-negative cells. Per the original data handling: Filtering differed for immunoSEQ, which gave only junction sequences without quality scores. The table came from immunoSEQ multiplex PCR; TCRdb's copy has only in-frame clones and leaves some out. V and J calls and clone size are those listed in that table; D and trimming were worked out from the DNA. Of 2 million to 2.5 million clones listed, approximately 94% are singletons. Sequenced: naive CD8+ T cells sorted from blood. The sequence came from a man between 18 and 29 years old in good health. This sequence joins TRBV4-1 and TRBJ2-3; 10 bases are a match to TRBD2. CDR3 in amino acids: CASSQEDLAGVGDTQYF. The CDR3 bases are TGCGCCAGCAGCCAAGAAGATCTAGCGGGAGTGGGGGATACGCAGTATTTT.